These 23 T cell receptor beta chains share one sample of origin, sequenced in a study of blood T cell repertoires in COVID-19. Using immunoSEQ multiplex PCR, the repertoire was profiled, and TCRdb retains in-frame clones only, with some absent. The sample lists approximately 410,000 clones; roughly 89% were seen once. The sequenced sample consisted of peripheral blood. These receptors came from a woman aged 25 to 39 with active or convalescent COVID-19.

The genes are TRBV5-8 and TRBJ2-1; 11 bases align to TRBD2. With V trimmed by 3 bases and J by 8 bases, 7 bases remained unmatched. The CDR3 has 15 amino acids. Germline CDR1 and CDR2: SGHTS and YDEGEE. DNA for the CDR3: TGTGCCAGCAGCTCACTAGCGGGGGAGAGGGATGAGCAGTTCTTC. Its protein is CASSSLAGERDEQFF.

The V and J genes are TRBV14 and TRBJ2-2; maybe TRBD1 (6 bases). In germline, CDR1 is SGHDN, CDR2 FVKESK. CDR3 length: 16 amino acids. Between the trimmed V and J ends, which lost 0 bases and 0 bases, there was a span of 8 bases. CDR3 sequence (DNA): TGTGCCAGCAGCCAAGAGAGGACAGCGAACACCGGGGAGCTGTTTTTT. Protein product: CASSQERTANTGELFF.

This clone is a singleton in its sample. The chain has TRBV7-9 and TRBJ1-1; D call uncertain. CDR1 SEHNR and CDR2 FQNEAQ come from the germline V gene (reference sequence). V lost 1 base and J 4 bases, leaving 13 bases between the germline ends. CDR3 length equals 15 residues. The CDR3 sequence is CASSLEASAGTEAFF. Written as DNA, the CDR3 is TGTGCCAGCAGCTTAGAAGCATCTGCGGGCACTGAAGCTTTCTTT.

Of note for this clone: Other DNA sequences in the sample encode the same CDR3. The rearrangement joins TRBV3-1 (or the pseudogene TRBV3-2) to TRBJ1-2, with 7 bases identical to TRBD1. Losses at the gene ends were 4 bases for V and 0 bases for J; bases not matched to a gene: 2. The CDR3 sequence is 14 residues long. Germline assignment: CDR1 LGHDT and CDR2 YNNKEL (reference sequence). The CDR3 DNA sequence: TGTGCCAGCAGCCCAGGGACAGCTAACTATGGCTACACCTTC. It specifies CASSPGTANYGYTF.

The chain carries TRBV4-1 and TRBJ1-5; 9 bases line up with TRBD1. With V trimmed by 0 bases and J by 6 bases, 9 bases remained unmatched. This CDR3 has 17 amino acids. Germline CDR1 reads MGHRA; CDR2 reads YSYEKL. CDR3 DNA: TGCGCCAGCAGCCAAGAAGTAACAGGGGGCGCGGGTCAGCCCCAGCATTTT. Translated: CASSQEVTGGAGQPQHF.

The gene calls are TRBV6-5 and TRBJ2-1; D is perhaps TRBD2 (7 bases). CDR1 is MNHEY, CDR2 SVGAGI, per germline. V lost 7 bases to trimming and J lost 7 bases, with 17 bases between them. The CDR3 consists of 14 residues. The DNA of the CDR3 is TGTGCCAGCACCAAAAGGGGGGGGATTAATGAGCAGTTCTTC. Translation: CASTKRGGINEQFF.

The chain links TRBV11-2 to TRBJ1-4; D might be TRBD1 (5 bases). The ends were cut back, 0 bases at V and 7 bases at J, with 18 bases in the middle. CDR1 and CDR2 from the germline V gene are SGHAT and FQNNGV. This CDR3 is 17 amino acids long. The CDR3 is CASSLDPGAHNREKLFF. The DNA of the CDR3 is TGTGCCAGCAGCTTAGATCCTGGGGCCCACAATCGTGAAAAACTGTTTTTT.

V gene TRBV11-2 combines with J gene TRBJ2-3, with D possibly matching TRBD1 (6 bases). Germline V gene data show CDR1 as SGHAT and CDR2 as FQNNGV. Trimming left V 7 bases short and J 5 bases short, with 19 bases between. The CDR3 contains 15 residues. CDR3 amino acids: CASTLVGHTQDTQYF. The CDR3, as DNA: TGTGCCAGCACCTTGGTGGGACATACGCAAGATACGCAGTATTTT.

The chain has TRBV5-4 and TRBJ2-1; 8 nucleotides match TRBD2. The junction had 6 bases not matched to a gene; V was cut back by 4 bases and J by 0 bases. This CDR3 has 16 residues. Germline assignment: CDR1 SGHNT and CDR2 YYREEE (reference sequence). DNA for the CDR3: TGTGCCAGCAGCAATCTAGCGGGCAGCTCCTACAATGAGCAGTTCTTC. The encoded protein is CASSNLAGSSYNEQFF. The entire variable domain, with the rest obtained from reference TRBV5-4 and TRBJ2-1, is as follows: ETGVTQSPTHLIKTRGQQVTLRCSSQSGHNTVSWYQQALGQGPQFIFQYYREEENGRGNFPPRFSGLQFPNYSSELNVNALELDDSALYLCASSNLAGSSYNEQFFGPGTRLTVL.

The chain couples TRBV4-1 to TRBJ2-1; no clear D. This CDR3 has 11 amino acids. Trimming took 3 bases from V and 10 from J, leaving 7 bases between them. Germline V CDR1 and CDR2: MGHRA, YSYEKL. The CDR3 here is CASSQFGEQFF. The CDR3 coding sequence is TGCGCCAGCAGCCAGTTCGGGGAGCAGTTCTTC.

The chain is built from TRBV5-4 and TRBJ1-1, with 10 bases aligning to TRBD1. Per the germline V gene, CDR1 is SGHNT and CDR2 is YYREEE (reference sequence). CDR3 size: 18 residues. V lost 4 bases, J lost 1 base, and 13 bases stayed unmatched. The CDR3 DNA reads TGTGCCAGCAGCCAAACACCCGGACAGGGGGGAGAGAACACTGAAGCTTTCTTT. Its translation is CASSQTPGQGGENTEAFF.

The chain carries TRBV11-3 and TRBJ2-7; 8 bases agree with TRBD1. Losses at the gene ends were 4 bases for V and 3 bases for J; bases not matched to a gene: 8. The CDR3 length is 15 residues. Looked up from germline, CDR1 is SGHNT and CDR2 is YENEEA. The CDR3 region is CASSSSGQAIYEQYF. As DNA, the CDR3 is TGTGCCAGCAGCTCCTCGGGACAGGCTATCTACGAGCAGTACTTC.

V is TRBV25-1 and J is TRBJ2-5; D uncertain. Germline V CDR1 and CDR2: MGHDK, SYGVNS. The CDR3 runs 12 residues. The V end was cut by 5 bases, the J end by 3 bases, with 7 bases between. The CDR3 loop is CASSPTKETQYF. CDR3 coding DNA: TGTGCCAGCAGTCCGACAAAAGAGACCCAGTACTTC.

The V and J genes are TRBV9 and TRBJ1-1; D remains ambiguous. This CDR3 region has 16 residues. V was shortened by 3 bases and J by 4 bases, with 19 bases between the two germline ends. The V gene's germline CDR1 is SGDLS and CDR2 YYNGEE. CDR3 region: CASSAPRTKKGTEAFF. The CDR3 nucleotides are TGTGCCAGCAGCGCTCCTCGGACTAAAAAGGGCACTGAAGCTTTCTTT.

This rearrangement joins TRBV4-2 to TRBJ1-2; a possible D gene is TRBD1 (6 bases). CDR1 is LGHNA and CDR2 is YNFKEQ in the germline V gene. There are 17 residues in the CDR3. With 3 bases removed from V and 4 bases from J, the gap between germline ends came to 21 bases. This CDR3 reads CASSQEEGPGVIYGYTF. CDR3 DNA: TGTGCCAGCAGCCAGGAAGAGGGGCCAGGGGTTATCTATGGCTACACCTTC.

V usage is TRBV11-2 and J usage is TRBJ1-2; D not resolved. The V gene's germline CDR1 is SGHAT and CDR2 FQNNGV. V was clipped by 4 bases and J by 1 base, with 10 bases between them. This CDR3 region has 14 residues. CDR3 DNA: TGTGCCAGCAGCTCGATCGAACATAACTATGGCTACACCTTC. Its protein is CASSSIEHNYGYTF. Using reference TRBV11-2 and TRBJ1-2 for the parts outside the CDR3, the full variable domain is EAGVAQSPRYKIIEKRQSVAFWCNPISGHATLYWYQQILGQGPKLLIQFQNNGVVDDSQLPKDRFSAERLKGVDSTLKIQPAKLEDSAVYLCASSSIEHNYGYTFGSGTRLTVV.

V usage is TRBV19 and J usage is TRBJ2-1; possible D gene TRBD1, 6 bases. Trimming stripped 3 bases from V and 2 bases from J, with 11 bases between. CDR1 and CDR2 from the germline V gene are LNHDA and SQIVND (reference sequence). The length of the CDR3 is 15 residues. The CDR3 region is CASSMTGHAYNEQFF. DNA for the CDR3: TGTGCCAGTAGTATGACGGGACACGCCTACAATGAGCAGTTCTTC.

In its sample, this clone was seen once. CDR3 loop: CASSLNSGANVLTF. The DNA for the CDR3 is TGTGCCAGCAGCCTAAACTCTGGGGCCAACGTCCTGACTTTC. V gene TRBV11-3 combines with J gene TRBJ2-6; no clear D gene. The V end was cut by 5 bases, the J end by 0 bases, with 5 bases between. CDR1 SGHNT and CDR2 YENEEA come from the germline V gene. The CDR3 consists of 14 residues.

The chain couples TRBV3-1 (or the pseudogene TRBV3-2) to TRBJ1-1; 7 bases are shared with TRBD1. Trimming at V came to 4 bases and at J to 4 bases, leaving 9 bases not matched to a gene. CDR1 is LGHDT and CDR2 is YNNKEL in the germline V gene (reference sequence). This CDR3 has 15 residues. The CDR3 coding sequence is TGTGCCAGCAGCCTTCACAGGGGCGAGGGCACTGAAGCTTTCTTT. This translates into CASSLHRGEGTEAFF.

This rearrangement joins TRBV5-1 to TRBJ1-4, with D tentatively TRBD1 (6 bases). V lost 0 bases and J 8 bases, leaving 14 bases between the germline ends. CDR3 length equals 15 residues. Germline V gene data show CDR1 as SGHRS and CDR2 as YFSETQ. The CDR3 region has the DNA TGCGCCAGCAGCTTGGATCCAGGGGAAAGCGAAAAACTGTTTTTT. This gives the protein CASSLDPGESEKLFF.

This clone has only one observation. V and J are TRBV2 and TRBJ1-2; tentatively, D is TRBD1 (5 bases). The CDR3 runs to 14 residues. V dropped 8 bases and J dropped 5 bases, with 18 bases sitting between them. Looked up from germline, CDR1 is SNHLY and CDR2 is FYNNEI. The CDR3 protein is CASLEGRGRYGYTF. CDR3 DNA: TGTGCCAGCTTGGAGGGGAGGGGAAGATATGGCTACACCTTC.

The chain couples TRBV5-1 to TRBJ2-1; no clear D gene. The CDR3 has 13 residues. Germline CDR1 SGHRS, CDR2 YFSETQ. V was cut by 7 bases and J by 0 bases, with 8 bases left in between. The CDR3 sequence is CASYVSSYNEQFF. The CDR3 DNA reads TGCGCCAGCTACGTGAGCTCCTACAATGAGCAGTTCTTC.

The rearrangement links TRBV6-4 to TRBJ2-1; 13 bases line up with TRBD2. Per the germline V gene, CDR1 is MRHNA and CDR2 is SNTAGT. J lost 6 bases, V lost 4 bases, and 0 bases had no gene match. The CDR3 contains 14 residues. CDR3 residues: CASSGLAGGNEQFF. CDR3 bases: TGTGCCAGCAGTGGACTAGCGGGGGGCAATGAGCAGTTCTTC.